This TCR beta chain derives from a study of neurological immune-mediated disorders. The CDR3 is 18 residues long. Germline CDR1 and CDR2: MNHEY and SVGAGI. V trimming: 5 bases; J trimming: 4 bases; junction bases outside the gene matches: 16. In TCRdb, the 5' RACE reads were re-called with MiXCR into one record per CDR3 protein. The table has about 120,000 distinct CDR3 sequences, roughly 3.2% seen once. This clonotype was detected many times. V is TRBV6-5 and J is TRBJ2-5; 10 bases align to TRBD2. The clonotype comes from a woman aged 25 to 45 with multiple sclerosis. Sequenced sample: PBMCs. CDR3 nucleotides: TGTGCCAGCAGTCGTGGACTGATAGCGGGAGGAGGGGCAGAGACCCAGTACTTC. Translation: CASSRGLIAGGGAETQYF.